Listed below are T cell receptor beta chains from one sample, sequenced in a study of cytomegalovirus exposure and HLA in healthy donors. The method was immunoSEQ multiplex PCR; TCRdb's version includes in-frame clones alone and lacks a portion of them. This table holds around 170,000 clones, around 78% found once. The sample was PBMCs. Receptors were obtained from a woman aged 45-59 years in good health and CMV-seropositive. Each CDR3 is given with its conserved first and last residue. Rows may omit the clone size; those that give it use once, few, many or a size class.

clone size | J gene | V gene | CDR3 protein
once | TRBJ2-2 | TRBV27 | CASSRLGARTGELFF
. | TRBJ2-3 | TRBV10-1 | CASSESEGGTQYF
. | TRBJ2-5 | TRBV30 | CAWTRREGETQYF
. | TRBJ1-5 | TRBV6-1 | CASGDRTNQPQHF
. | TRBJ1-2 | TRBV6-5 | CASSYSLGVTDGYTF
. | TRBJ2-1 | TRBV5-1 | CASRLAGAGNEQFF
. | TRBJ2-7 | TRBV7-2 | CASSLDSLFSYEQYF
. | TRBJ1-2 | TRBV18 | CASSPSQGSGDGYTF
. | . | TRBV13 | CASSHRAYEQYF
. | TRBJ2-3 | TRBV7-9 | CASSGEGSSTDTQYF
. | TRBJ2-7 | TRBV14 | CASSQNHFPGTNEQYF
. | TRBJ2-5 | TRBV7-9 | CASSPTGSETQYF
. | TRBJ2-1 | TRBV28 | CASSHPWEGGRYDNEQFF
few | TRBJ1-2 | TRBV30 | CAWSVRTGYGYTF
. | TRBJ2-2 | TRBV5-8 | CASSHGTGGFQTGELFF
. | TRBJ1-1 | TRBV7-9 | CASSLEGGGGEAFF
. | TRBJ1-6 | TRBV13 | CASSSARGQEYNSPLHF
few | TRBJ2-3 | TRBV19 | CAIQGSGTDTQYF
. | TRBJ2-1 | TRBV18 | CASSPGLVYNEQFF
. | TRBJ2-1 | TRBV18 | CASSPALAGGSGEQFF
few | TRBJ2-2 | TRBV5-4 | CASSLDLYTGELFF
once | TRBJ2-7 | TRBV29-1 | CSVEDPKGVGYEQYF
few | TRBJ2-1 | TRBV19 | CASSTRERYNEQFF
. | TRBJ2-2 | TRBV27 | CASRPGGWDTGELFF
. | TRBJ2-7 | TRBV19 | CASSTTGTSGPYEQYF
. | TRBJ2-5 | TRBV7-9 | CASSTTSGGETQYF
. | TRBJ1-5 | TRBV6-1 | CAALEALYSNQPQHF
. | TRBJ1-1 | TRBV2 | CASSEAPGVGTEAFF
. | TRBJ2-6 | TRBV29-1 | CSVVGGSGANVLTF
few | TRBJ1-3 | TRBV9 | CASSPPIRGGTGNTIYF
. | TRBJ2-3 | TRBV19 | CASSIDPDRPTSTDTQYF
few | TRBJ2-1 | TRBV7-9 | CASSSDRPFSYNEQFF
. | TRBJ2-5 | TRBV5-1 | CASSLAGQGAGETQYF
. | TRBJ1-6 | TRBV7-2 | CASSPRSGGNFSPLHF
. | TRBJ2-7 | TRBV19 | CASSIIRDINSYEQYF
. | TRBJ2-1 | TRBV28 | CASTGQSNEQFF
. | TRBJ1-2 | TRBV6-5 | CASRGGVYGYTF